This entry lists 17 T cell receptor beta chains sequenced from one sample in a study of blood T cells in healthy people across ages (dated by TCRdb to the mid-2010s). The library was produced with 5' RACE. A second roughly 6 to 12 cycle PCR used a sample-barcoded 5' primer and a J-beta primer mix. TCRdb took the public reads, trimmed them with fastp at Q25, ran MiXCR for clone calling and kept in-frame beta chains. Each entry merges the rows of one CDR3 protein and shows their most common DNA and genes. The sample includes fewer than 2,000,000 distinct CDR3 sequences, with about two fifths observed a single time. The ten largest clones capture 23% of the sample. The specimen sequenced was blood. The source of these receptors is a human donor in good health.

This clonotype came up a few times. The CDR3 loop reads CASSPYSGGAHEQFF. The CDR3 DNA is TGTGCCAGCAGCCCCTATAGCGGGGGGGCCCATGAGCAGTTCTTC. The V gene is TRBV7-9, the J gene TRBJ2-1; 11 bases line up with TRBD2. Germline CDR1 is SEHNR and CDR2 is FQNEAQ (reference sequence). The V segment lost 5 bases and the J segment 8 bases; nucleotides outside the gene matches: 8. CDR3 size: 15 residues.

In regard to this clonotype: This may be a read error, as it is one base from a much larger clone. CDR3 sequence (DNA): TGCACCAGCAGCCAGGTGCTGTACAATGAGCAGTTCTTC. Its translation is CTSSQVLYNEQFF. The chain employs TRBV4-3 and TRBJ2-1; D is undetermined. CDR1 is LGHNA and CDR2 is YSLEER in the germline V gene. CDR3 size: 13 residues.

The chain couples TRBV29-1 to TRBJ2-5, with 7 bases matching TRBD1. Unmatched junction bases numbered 9, after V lost 6 bases and J lost 5 bases. This CDR3 has 13 amino acids. Germline CDR1 and CDR2: SQVTM and ANQGSEA. CDR3 DNA sequence: TGCAGCGTGATAGACAGGGCTTACGAGACCCAGTACTTC. This translates into CSVIDRAYETQYF.

This clonotype has a single count. V and J are TRBV5-6 and TRBJ2-7; D ambiguous. In germline, CDR1 is SGHDT, CDR2 YYEEEE. This CDR3 region has 19 residues. V was trimmed by 2 bases and J by 4 bases, leaving 28 bases between them. CDR3: CASSFTAPLTDSTGYEQYF. DNA of the CDR3: TGTGCCAGCAGCTTTACGGCTCCTCTGACTGACTCGACCGGTTACGAGCAGTACTTC. Full variable domain (missing parts from reference TRBV5-6 and TRBJ2-7): DAGVTQSPTHLIKTRGQQVTLRCSPKSGHDTVSWYQQALGQGPQFIFQYYEEEERQRGNFPDRFSGHQFPNYSSELNVNALLLGDSALYLCASSFTAPLTDSTGYEQYFGPGTRLTVT.

This clonotype was detected only a few times. The DNA for the CDR3 is TGTGCCATCAGTGGGGGGGAGGGGAAGTTCGATCAAGAGACCCAGTACTTC. The encoded protein is CAISGGEGKFDQETQYF. The chain couples TRBV10-3 to TRBJ2-5; TRBD2 matches at 7 bases. V lost 4 bases, J lost 2 bases, and 13 bases stayed unmatched. Per the germline V gene, CDR1 is ENHRY and CDR2 is SYGVKD. The CDR3 consists of 17 residues.

The chain carries TRBV7-2 and TRBJ2-5, with 10 positions matching TRBD2. The CDR3 length is 17 residues. V trimming: 5 bases; J trimming: 1 base; junction bases outside the gene matches: 10. Germline V gives CDR1 SGHTA, CDR2 FQGNSA. This chain's CDR3 is CASSLSSGGRSQETQYF. The DNA for the CDR3 is TGTGCCAGCAGCCTTTCTAGCGGGGGCAGATCCCAAGAGACCCAGTACTTC. Together with reference TRBV7-2 and TRBJ2-5, the CDR3 gives the full variable domain: GAGVSQSPSNKVTEKGKDVELRCDPISGHTALYWYRQSLGQGLEFLIYFQGNSAPDKSGLPSDRFSAERTGGSVSTLTIQRTQQEDSAVYLCASSLSSGGRSQETQYFGPGTRLLVL.

The genes are TRBV7-3 and TRBJ2-1; D is undetermined. This CDR3 region has 14 residues. V dropped 5 bases and J dropped 6 bases, with 14 bases sitting between them. CDR1 and CDR2 (germline): SGHTA, FQGTGA. The CDR3 DNA sequence: TGTGCCAGCAGCCCAGGCGGTTCACTCAATGAGCAGTTCTTC. Translated, it gives CASSPGGSLNEQFF.

The chain employs TRBV5-6 and TRBJ1-1; no clear D. This CDR3 has 16 amino acids. V was pared by 4 bases and J by 0 bases, with 16 bases between. Germline V CDR1 and CDR2: SGHDT, YYEEEE. CDR3 sequence reads: CASSLPRTAMNTEAFF. For the CDR3, the DNA is TGTGCCAGCAGCCTCCCCCGAACGGCTATGAACACTGAAGCTTTCTTT.

This clonotype was seen a handful of times. One end of the junction varies from germline; a read error may be responsible. The J gene is TRBJ2-6, the V gene TRBV12-5; tentative D call: TRBD1 (5 bases). Germline V CDR1 and CDR2: LGHNT, FRNRAP. There are 13 residues in the CDR3. The CDR3, as DNA: TGTGCTAGTGGTCCTCCTGGGGCCAACGTCCCGACTTTC. This gives the protein CASGPPGANVPTF.

V gene TRBV28 combines with J gene TRBJ1-1; the match to TRBD1 covers 10 bases. CDR3 size: 15 residues. Looked up from germline, CDR1 is MDHEN and CDR2 is SYDVKM. V lost 7 bases and J lost 1; bases outside the gene matches: 6. In DNA form, the CDR3 reads TGTGCCAGCATTTCGGGACAGGGGACGAACACTGAAGCTTTCTTT. Protein product: CASISGQGTNTEAFF.

V and J are TRBV5-1 and TRBJ1-1, with D hard to call. CDR3 size: 13 residues. V was shortened by 4 bases and J by 0 bases, with 7 bases between the two germline ends. CDR1 SGHRS and CDR2 YFSETQ come from the germline V gene. CDR3 in amino acids: CASSPWMNTEAFF. The CDR3 DNA reads as TGCGCCAGCAGCCCGTGGATGAACACTGAAGCTTTCTTT.

In its sample, this clonotype was seen many times. The V gene is TRBV7-9, the J gene TRBJ2-1; TRBD1 might be the D (5 bases). From germline, CDR1 is SEHNR and CDR2 FQNEAQ (reference sequence). V was pared by 1 base and J by 2 bases, with 9 bases between. This CDR3 is 15 amino acids long. In DNA, the CDR3 is TGTGCCAGCAGCTTAGTATGGGGCACCTACAATGAGCAGTTCTTC. Its translation: CASSLVWGTYNEQFF.

The CDR3 region has the DNA TGTGCCAGCAGCCCTTTCTTCCCCTATGGCTACACCTTC. Protein product: CASSPFFPYGYTF. The genes are TRBV14 and TRBJ1-2; D is unclear. The CDR3 is 13 amino acids. CDR1 is SGHDN, CDR2 FVKESK, per germline. V was cut by 4 bases and J by 4 bases, with 10 bases left in between.

This clonotype occurred a few times. The junction departs from germline at one end; a sequencing error may be responsible. The chain uses TRBV7-7 and TRBJ2-5; no reliable D call. The CDR3 spans 15 residues. Germline V CDR1 and CDR2: SSHAT, FNYEAQ (reference sequence). The CDR3: CASSLTIGHQETQYF. The CDR3 DNA follows: TGTGCTAGCAGCTTAACTATTGGACACCAAGAGACCCAGTACTTC.

This clonotype occurred a few times. This chain links TRBV7-9 with TRBJ2-7; D is possibly TRBD1 (5 bases). Trimming took 5 bases from V and 0 from J, leaving 8 bases between them. CDR1 and CDR2 from the germline V gene are SEHNR and FQNEAQ (reference sequence). This CDR3 comprises 13 residues. Here the CDR3 reads CASSGQVSYEQYF. DNA of the CDR3: TGTGCCAGCAGCGGACAAGTCTCCTACGAGCAGTACTTC.

This sequence joins TRBV20-1 and TRBJ1-4, with 10 bases matching TRBD1. CDR1 DFQATT and CDR2 SNEGSKA come from the germline V gene (reference sequence). The J segment lost 5 bases and the V segment lost 1 base, leaving 4 bases of the junction unmatched. This CDR3 region has 15 residues. The CDR3 DNA follows: TGCAGTGCTAGAGCCGCGACAGGGGGCAATGAAAAACTGTTTTTT. Residues: CSARAATGGNEKLFF.

This chain joins TRBV28 and TRBJ1-6; weak D call: TRBD1 (5 bases). The germline CDR1 and CDR2 sequences are MDHEN and SYDVKM. There are 15 residues in the CDR3. Trimming took off 10 bases at V and 8 bases at J, with 21 bases between the two ends. The CDR3 spells CATLLSGYAHSPLHF. CDR3 coding DNA: TGTGCCACCCTTCTCTCAGGGTACGCCCATTCACCCCTCCACTTT.